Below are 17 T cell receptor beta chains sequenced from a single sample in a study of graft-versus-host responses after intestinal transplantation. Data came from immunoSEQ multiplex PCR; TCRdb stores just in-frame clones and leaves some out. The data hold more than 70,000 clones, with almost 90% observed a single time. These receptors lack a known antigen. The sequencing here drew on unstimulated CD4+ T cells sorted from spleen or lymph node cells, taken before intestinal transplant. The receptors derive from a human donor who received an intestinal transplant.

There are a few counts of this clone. CDR3 amino acids: CASSSSGPNNEQFF. The CDR3 DNA sequence: TGTGCCAGCAGCTCTAGCGGACCCAACAATGAGCAGTTCTTC. The gene calls are TRBV6-1 and TRBJ2-1, with 7 bases aligning to TRBD2. Per germline, CDR1 MNHNS and CDR2 SASEGT. The ends lost 6 bases at V and 5 bases at J; junction bases unmatched: 7. The CDR3 totals 14 residues.

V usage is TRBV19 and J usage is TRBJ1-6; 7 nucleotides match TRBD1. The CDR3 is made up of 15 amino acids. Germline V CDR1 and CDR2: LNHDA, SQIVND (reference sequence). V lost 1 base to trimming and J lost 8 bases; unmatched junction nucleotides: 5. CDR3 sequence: CASSIGAGGYSPLHF. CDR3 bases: TGTGCCAGTAGTATAGGAGCAGGGGGTTATTCACCCCTCCACTTT.

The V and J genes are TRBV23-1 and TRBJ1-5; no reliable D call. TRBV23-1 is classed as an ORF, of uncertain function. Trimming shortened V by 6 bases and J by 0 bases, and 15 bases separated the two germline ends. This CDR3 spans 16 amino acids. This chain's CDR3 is CASSRGGFRSNQPQHF. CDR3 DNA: TGCGCCAGCAGCCGGGGTGGGTTTCGTAGCAATCAGCCCCAGCATTTT.

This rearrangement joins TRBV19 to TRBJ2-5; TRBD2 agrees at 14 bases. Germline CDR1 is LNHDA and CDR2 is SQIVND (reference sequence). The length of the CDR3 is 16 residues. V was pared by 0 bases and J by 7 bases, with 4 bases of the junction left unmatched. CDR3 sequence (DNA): TGTGCCAGTAGTATAGAGGGACTAGCGGGGGATAGGACCCAGTACTTC. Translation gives CASSIEGLAGDRTQYF.

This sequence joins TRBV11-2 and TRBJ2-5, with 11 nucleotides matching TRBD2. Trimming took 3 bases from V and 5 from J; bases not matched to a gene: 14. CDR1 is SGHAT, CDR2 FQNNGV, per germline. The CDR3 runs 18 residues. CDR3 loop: CASSFRASGGPRLETQYF. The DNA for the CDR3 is TGTGCCAGCAGCTTCAGGGCTAGCGGGGGGCCTAGGTTGGAGACCCAGTACTTC.

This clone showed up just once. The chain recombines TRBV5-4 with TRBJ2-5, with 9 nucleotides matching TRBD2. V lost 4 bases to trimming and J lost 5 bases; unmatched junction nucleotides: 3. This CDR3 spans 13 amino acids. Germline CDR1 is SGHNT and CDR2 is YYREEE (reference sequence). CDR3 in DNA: TGTGCCAGCAGCCTTAGCGGGGGCGAGACCCAGTACTTC. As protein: CASSLSGGETQYF.

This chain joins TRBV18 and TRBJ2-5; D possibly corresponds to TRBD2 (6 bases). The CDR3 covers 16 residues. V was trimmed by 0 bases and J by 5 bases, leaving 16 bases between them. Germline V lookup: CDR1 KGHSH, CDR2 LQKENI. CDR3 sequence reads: CASSPPRGTDKETQYF. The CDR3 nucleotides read TGTGCCAGCTCACCACCTCGGGGGACCGACAAGGAGACCCAGTACTTC.

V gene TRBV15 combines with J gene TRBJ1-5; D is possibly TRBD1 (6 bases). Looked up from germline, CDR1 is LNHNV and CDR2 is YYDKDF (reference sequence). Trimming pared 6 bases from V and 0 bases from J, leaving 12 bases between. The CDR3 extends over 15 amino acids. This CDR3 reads CATRAGTISNQPQHF. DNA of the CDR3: TGTGCCACCAGGGCCGGGACAATTAGCAATCAGCCCCAGCATTTT.

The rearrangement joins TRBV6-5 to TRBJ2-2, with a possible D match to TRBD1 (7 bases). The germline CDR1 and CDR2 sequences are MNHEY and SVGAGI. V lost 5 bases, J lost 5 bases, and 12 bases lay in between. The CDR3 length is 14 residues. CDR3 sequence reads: CASSKGAGTGELFF. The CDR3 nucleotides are TGTGCCAGCAGTAAGGGGGCGGGAACCGGGGAGCTGTTTTTT.

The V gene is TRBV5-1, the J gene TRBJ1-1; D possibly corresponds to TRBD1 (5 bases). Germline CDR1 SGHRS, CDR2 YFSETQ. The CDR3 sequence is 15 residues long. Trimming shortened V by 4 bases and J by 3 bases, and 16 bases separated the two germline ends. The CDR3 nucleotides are TGCGCCAGCAGCCCGCGCACAGGTACGGACACTGAAGCTTTCTTT. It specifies CASSPRTGTDTEAFF.

The CDR3 loop is CASHQRGGNSGANVLTF. CDR3 DNA: TGTGCCAGTCACCAGCGGGGCGGCAACTCTGGGGCCAACGTCCTGACTTTC. This sequence joins TRBV5-4 and TRBJ2-6, with TRBD2 identical over 7 bases. The germline V gene encodes CDR1 SGHNT and CDR2 YYREEE (reference sequence). Trimming at V came to 8 bases and at J to 0 bases, leaving 11 bases not matched to a gene. The CDR3 contains 17 residues. The full variable domain, in which reference TRBV5-4 and TRBJ2-6 provide the parts outside the CDR3, is ETGVTQSPTHLIKTRGQQVTLRCSSQSGHNTVSWYQQALGQGPQFIFQYYREEENGRGNFPPRFSGLQFPNYSSELNVNALELDDSALYLCASHQRGGNSGANVLTFGAGSRLTVL.

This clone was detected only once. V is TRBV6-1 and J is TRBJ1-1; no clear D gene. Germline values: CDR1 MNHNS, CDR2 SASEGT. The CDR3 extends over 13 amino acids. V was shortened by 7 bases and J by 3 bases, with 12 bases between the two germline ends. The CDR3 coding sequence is TGTGCCAGCATCAACGACGGGTACACTGAAGCTTTCTTT. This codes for CASINDGYTEAFF.

CDR3 amino acids: CASSLLGQENTEAFF. CDR3 DNA: TGCGCCAGCAGCCTCCTTGGACAGGAGAACACTGAAGCTTTCTTT. The V gene is TRBV4-1, the J gene TRBJ1-1; 7 nucleotides align to TRBD1. Germline lookup yields CDR1 MGHRA and CDR2 YSYEKL. Losses at the gene ends were 4 bases for V and 1 base for J; bases not matched to a gene: 6. The CDR3 runs 15 residues.

CDR3 in amino acids: CASSLRIADEQFF. The CDR3 DNA reads TGTGCCAGCAGCTTGCGCATAGCGGATGAGCAGTTCTTC. The V gene is TRBV5-6, the J gene TRBJ2-1; weak D call: TRBD2 (6 bases). Trimming left V 1 base short and J 8 bases short, with 10 bases between. The CDR3 runs 13 residues. From germline, CDR1 is SGHDT and CDR2 YYEEEE.

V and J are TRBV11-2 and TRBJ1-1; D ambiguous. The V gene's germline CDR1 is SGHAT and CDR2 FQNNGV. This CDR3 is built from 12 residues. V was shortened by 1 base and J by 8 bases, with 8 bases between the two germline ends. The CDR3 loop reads CASSLGVGEAFF. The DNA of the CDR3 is TGTGCCAGCAGCTTAGGTGTGGGCGAAGCTTTCTTT.

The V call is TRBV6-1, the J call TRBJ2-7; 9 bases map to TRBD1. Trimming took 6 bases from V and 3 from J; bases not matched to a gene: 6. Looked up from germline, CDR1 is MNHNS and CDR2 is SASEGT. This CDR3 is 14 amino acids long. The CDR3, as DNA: TGTGCCAGCAGCCCGACAGGGGGGGGCTACGAGCAGTACTTC. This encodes CASSPTGGGYEQYF.

CDR3 in DNA: TGCAGTGCTTGGGACAGTAGGGTAGAGTACTTC. As protein: CSAWDSRVEYF. V is TRBV20-1 and J is TRBJ2-7, with 7 bases aligning to TRBD1. This CDR3 is built from 11 residues. The V and J ends lost 5 bases and 11 bases, in that order; junction bases with no gene match: 9. Germline CDR1 reads DFQATT; CDR2 reads SNEGSKA (reference sequence).